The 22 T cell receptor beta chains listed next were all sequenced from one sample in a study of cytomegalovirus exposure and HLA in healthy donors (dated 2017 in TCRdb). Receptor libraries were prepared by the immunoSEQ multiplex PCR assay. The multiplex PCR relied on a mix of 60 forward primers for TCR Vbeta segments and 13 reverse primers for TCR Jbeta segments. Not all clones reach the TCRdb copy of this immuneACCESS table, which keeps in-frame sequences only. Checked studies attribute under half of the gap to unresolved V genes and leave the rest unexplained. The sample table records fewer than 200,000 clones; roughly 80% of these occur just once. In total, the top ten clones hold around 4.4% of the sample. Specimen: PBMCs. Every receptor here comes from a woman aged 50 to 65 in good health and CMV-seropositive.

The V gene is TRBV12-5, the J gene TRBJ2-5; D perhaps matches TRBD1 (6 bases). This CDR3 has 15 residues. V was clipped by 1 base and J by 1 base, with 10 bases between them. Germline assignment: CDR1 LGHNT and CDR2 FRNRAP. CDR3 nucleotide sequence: TGTGCTAGTGGTTTGGGGACAGACACCCAAGAGACCCAGTACTTC. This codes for CASGLGTDTQETQYF.

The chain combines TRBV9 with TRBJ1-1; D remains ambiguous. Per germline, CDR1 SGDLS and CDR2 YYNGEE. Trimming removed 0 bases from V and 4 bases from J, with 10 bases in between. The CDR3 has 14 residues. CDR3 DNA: TGTGCCAGCAGCGTAGCCCCTGATAGCACTGAAGCTTTCTTT. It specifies CASSVAPDSTEAFF.

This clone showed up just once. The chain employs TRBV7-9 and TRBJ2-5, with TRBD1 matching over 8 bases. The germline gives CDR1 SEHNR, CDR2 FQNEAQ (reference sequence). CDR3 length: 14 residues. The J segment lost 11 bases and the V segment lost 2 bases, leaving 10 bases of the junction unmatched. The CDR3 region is CASSLMGQALEQYF. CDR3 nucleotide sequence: TGTGCCAGCAGCTTAATGGGACAGGCTTTGGAGCAGTACTTC.

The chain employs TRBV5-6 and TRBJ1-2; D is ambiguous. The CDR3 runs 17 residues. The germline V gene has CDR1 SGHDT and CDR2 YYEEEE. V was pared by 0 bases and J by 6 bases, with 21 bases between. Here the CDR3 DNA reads TGTGCCAGCAGCTTGGTGGCCCTAGGACCTCGGAGGGATGGCTACACCTTC. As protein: CASSLVALGPRRDGYTF.

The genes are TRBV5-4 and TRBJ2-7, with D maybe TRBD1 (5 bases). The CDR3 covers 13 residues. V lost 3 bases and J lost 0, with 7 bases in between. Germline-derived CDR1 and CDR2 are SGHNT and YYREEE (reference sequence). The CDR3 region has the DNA TGTGCCAGCAGCTGGGGCATCTCCTACGAGCAGTACTTC. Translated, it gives CASSWGISYEQYF.

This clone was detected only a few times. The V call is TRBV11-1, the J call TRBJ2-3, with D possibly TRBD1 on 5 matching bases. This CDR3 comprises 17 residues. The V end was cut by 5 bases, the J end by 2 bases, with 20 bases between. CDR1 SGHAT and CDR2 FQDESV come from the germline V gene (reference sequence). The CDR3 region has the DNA TGTGCCAGCAGCCTTGGGGCGGAACTCGTAAACACAGATACGCAGTATTTT. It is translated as CASSLGAELVNTDTQYF.

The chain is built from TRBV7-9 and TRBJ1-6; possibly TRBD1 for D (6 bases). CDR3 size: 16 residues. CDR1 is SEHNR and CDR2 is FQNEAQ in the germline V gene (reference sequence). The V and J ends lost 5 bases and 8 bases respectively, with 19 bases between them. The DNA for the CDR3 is TGTGCCAGCAGCGCATTGGACGCGGGGGCGGATTCACCCCTCCACTTT. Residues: CASSALDAGADSPLHF.

Here the CDR3 reads CASRRTGAIGNYGYTF. In DNA, the CDR3 is TGTGCCAGTAGGCGGACAGGGGCTATTGGGAACTATGGCTACACCTTC. The chain has TRBV19 and TRBJ1-2; 9 bases are shared with TRBD1. The CDR3 covers 16 residues. The J segment lost 2 bases and the V segment lost 6 bases, leaving 10 bases of the junction unmatched. CDR1 and CDR2 from the germline V gene are LNHDA and SQIVND (reference sequence).

The CDR3 bases are TGTGCCAGCAGCCTAATGAACACCGGGGAGCTGTTTTTT. It is translated as CASSLMNTGELFF. J is TRBJ2-2 and V is TRBV5-4; unclear D gene. This CDR3 spans 13 amino acids. Germline V lookup: CDR1 SGHNT, CDR2 YYREEE (reference sequence). The V and J ends lost 4 bases and 1 base respectively, with 5 bases between them.

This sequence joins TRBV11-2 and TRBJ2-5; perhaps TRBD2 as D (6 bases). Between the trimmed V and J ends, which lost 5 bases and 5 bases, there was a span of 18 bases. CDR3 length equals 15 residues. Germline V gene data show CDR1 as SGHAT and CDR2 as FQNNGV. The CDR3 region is CASSPGGGAGETQYF. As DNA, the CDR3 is TGTGCCAGCAGCCCGGGTGGTGGGGCGGGGGAGACCCAGTACTTC.

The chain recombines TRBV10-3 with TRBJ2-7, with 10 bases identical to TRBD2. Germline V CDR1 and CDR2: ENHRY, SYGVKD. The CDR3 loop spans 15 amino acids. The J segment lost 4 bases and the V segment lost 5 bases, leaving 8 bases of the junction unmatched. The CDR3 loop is CAISWTSGGGYEQYF. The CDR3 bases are TGTGCCATCAGTTGGACTAGCGGAGGGGGATACGAGCAGTACTTC.

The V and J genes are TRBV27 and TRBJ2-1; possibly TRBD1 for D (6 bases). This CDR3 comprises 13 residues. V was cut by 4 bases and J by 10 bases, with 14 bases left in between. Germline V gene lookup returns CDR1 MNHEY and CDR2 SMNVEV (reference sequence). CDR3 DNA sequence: TGTGCCAGCAGTTCCGATACAGGGACCGAGCAGTTCTTC. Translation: CASSSDTGTEQFF.

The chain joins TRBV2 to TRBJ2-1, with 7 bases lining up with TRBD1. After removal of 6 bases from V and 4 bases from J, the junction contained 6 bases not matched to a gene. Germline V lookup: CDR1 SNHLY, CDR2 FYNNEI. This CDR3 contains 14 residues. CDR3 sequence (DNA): TGTGCCAGCAGGATCGGGACAGCGTACAATGAGCAGTTCTTC. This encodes CASRIGTAYNEQFF.

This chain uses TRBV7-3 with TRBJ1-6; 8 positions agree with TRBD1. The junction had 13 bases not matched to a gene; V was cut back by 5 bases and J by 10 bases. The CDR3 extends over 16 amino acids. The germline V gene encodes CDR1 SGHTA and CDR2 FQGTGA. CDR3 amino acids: CASSNDWTGSHSPLHF. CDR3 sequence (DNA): TGTGCCAGCAGCAACGACTGGACAGGGTCGCACTCACCCCTCCACTTT.

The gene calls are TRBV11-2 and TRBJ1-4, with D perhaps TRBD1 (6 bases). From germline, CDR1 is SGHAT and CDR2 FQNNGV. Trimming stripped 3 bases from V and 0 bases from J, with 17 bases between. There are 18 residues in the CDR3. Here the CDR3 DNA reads TGTGCCAGCAGCTTCACAGGGTCCCCAATATCAACTAATGAAAAACTGTTTTTT. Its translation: CASSFTGSPISTNEKLFF. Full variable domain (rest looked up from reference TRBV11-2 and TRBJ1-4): EAGVAQSPRYKIIEKRQSVAFWCNPISGHATLYWYQQILGQGPKLLIQFQNNGVVDDSQLPKDRFSAERLKGVDSTLKIQPAKLEDSAVYLCASSFTGSPISTNEKLFFGSGTQLSVL.

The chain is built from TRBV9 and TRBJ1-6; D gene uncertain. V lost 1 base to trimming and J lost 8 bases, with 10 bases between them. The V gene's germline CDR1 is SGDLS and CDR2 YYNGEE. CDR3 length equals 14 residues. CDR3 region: CASSVKQRDSPLHF. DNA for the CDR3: TGTGCCAGCAGCGTAAAACAGAGAGATTCACCCCTCCACTTT.

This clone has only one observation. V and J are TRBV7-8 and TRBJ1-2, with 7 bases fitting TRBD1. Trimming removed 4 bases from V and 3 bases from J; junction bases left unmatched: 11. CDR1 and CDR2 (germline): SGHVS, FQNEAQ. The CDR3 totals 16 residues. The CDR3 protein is CASSYPGQAGHYGYTF. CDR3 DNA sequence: TGTGCCAGCAGCTACCCCGGACAGGCGGGGCACTATGGCTACACCTTC.

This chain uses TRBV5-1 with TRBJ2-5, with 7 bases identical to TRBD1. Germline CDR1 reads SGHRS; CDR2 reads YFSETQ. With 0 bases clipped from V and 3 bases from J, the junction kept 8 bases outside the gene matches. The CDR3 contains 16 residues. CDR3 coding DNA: TGCGCCAGCAGCTTGGCCCCTACAGGGGCGAAAGAGACCCAGTACTTC. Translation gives CASSLAPTGAKETQYF.

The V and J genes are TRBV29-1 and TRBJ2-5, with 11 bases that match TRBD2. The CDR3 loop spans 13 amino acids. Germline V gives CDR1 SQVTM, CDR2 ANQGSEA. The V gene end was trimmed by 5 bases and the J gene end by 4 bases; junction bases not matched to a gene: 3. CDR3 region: CSVTSGSGETQYF. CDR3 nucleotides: TGCAGCGTTACTAGCGGGAGCGGAGAGACCCAGTACTTC.

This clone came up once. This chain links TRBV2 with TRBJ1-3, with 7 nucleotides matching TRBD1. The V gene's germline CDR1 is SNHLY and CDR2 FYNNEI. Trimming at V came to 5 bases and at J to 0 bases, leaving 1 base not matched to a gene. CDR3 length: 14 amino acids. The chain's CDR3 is CASSTGVSGNTIYF. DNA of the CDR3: TGTGCCAGCAGTACAGGGGTCTCTGGAAACACCATATATTTT.

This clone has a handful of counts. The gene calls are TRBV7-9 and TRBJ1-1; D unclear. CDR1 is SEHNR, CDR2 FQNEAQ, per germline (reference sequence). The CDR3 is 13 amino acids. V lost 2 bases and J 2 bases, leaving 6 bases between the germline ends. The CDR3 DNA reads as TGTGCCAGCAGCTTAAATACAAACACTGAAGCTTTCTTT. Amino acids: CASSLNTNTEAFF. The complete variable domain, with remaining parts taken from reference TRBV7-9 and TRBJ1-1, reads DTGVSQNPRHKITKRGQNVTFRCDPISEHNRLYWYRQTLGQGPEFLTYFQNEAQLEKSRLLSDRFSAERPKGSFSTLEIQRTEQGDSAMYLCASSLNTNTEAFFGQGTRLTVV.

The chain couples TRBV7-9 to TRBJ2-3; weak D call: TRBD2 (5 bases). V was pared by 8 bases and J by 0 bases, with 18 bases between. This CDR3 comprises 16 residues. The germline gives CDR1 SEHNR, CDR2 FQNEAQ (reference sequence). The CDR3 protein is CASRLGIPTSTDTQYF. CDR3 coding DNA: TGTGCCAGCCGCCTCGGGATACCTACAAGCACAGATACGCAGTATTTT.